This note documents a single T cell receptor (beta chain) sequence. The entry originates in a study of technical replicates of blood from several donors. Repertoires were generated with immunoSEQ multiplex PCR, while TCRdb's copy carries only in-frame clones and drops some. The table records more than 75,000 clones, roughly 94% of them present only once. CDR1 and CDR2 from the germline V gene are GTSNPN and SVGIG (reference sequence). The length of the CDR3 is 16 residues. The V and J ends lost 4 bases and 1 base, in that order; junction bases with no gene match: 8. The chain is built from TRBV30 and TRBJ1-5, with TRBD1 matching 9 bases. The TCR originated in a human donor in good health. Sequencing was done on a sample of T cells isolated from PBMCs. CDR3 region: CAWTSQGARSNQPQHF. The CDR3 bases are TGTGCCTGGACGTCACAGGGGGCGCGAAGCAATCAGCCCCAGCATTTT.